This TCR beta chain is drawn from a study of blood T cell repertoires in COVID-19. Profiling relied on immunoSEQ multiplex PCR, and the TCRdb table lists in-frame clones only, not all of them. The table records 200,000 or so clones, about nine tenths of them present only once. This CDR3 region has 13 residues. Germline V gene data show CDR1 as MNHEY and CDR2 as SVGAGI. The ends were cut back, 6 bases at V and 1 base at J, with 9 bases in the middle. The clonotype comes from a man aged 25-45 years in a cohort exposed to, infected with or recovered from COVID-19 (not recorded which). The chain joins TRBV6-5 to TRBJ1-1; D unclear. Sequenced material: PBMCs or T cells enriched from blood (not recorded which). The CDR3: CASRRTGNTEAFF. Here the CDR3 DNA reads TGTGCCAGCAGGCGCACGGGGAACACTGAAGCTTTCTTT.